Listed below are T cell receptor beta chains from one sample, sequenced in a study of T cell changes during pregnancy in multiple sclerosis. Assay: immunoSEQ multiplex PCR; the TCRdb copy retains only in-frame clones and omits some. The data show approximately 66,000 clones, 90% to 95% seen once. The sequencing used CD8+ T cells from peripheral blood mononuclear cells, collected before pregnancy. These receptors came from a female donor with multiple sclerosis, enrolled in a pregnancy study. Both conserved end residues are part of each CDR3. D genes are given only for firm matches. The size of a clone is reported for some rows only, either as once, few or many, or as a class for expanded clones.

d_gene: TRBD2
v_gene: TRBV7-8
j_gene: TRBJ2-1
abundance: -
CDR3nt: TGTGCCAGCAGCAGCGGGGGGTTCAATGAGCAGTTCTTC
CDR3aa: CASSSGGFNEQFF

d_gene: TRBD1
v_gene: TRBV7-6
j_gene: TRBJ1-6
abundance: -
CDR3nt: TGTGCCAGCAGCTTAACTAGGACAGGGGGAGATTCACCCCTCCACTTT
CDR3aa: CASSLTRTGGDSPLHF

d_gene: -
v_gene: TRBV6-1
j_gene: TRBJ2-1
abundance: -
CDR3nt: TGTGCCAGCAGGGGAGTAACATACAATGAGCAGTTCTTC
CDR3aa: CASRGVTYNEQFF

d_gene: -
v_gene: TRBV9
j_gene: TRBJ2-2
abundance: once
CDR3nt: TGTGCCAGCAGCGCGGTCGGGGAGCTGTTTTTT
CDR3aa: CASSAVGELFF

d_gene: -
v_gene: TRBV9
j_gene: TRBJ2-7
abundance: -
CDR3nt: TGTGCCAGCAGCCCCCTGGGGACTCTGAGCTCCTACGAGCAGTACTTC
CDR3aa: CASSPLGTLSSYEQYF

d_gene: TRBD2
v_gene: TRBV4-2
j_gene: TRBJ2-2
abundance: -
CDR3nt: TGTGCCAGCAGCCAAGATCGGACTAGCGGAAACACCGGGGAGCTGTTTTTT
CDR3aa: CASSQDRTSGNTGELFF

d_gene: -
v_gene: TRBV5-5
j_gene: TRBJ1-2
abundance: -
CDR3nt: TGTGCCAGCAGCTTGGGTAGCTATGGCTACACCTTC
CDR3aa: CASSLGSYGYTF

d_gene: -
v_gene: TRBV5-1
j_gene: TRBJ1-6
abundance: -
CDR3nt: TGCGCCAGCAGCTTTCATGCGGATAATTCACCCCTCCACTTT
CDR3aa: CASSFHADNSPLHF

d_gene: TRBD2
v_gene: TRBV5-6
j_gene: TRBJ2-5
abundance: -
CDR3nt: TGTGCCAGCAGCTTTCCTAGCGGGGCCACCCAAGAGACCCAGTACTTC
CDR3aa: CASSFPSGATQETQYF

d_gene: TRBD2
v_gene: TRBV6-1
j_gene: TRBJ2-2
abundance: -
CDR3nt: TGTGCCAGCAGCGAAACTAGCGGGGGGTACACCGGGGAGCTGTTTTTT
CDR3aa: CASSETSGGYTGELFF

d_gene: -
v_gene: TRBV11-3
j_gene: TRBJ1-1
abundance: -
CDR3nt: TGTGCCAGCAGCGGAGGCACTGAAGCTTTCTTT
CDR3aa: CASSGGTEAFF

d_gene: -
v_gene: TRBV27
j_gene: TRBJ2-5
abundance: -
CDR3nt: TGTGCCAGCAGTGGCCGGGACTTGTCCCAAGAGACCCAGTACTTC
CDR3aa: CASSGRDLSQETQYF

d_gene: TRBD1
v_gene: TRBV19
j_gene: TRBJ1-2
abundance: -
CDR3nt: TGTGCCAGTAGTATAGTTGAGGGGGCCGCTCTCAACTATGGCTACACCTTC
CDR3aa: CASSIVEGAALNYGYTF

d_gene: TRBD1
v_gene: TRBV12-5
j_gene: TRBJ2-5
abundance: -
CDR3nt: TGTGCTAGTGAAGCCGCGGGACAGGGAGGAGGGGAGACCCAGTACTTC
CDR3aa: CASEAAGQGGGETQYF

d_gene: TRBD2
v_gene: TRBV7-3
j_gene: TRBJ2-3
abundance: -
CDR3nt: TGTGCCAGCAGCTTTAGCGGGGGGATTGATACGCAGTATTTT
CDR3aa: CASSFSGGIDTQYF

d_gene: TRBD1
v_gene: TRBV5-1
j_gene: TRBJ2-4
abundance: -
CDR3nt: TGCGCCAGCAGCCCTGAGACAGGGCAGGGCAAAAACATTCAGTACTTC
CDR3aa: CASSPETGQGKNIQYF

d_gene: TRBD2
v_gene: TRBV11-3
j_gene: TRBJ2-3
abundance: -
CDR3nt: TGTGCCAGCAGCCCGCGAGGGACTAGTTCAGATACGCAGTATTTT
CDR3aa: CASSPRGTSSDTQYF

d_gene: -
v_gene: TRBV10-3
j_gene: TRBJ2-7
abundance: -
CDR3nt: TGTGCCATCAGTGAAATCGAGGGAGTTTCCCACGAGCAGTACTTC
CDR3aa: CAISEIEGVSHEQYF